This T cell receptor (beta chain) is from a study of T cells in Graves' hyperthyroidism and ophthalmopathy. CDR1 and CDR2 (germline): KGHSH, LQKENI. The CDR3 loop spans 16 amino acids. The ends lost 3 bases at V and 8 bases at J; junction bases unmatched: 12. The CDR3 regions of TCR beta were amplified from RNA transcripts. TCR CDR3 underwent first-round RT-PCR with the HTBI primer set. One entry per CDR3 protein, called by TCRdb with MiXCR from the multiplex PCR reads. The sample contains over 350,000 distinct CDR3 sequences, about 18% of which appear only once. This clonotype was seen a handful of times.

The clonotype comes from a man younger than 35 with Graves' ophthalmopathy. The chain links TRBV18 to TRBJ2-1, with TRBD2 matching over 8 bases. Sequencing used blood. CDR3 protein: CASSPNLHGGGDEQFF. CDR3 DNA sequence: TGTGCCAGCTCACCGAACCTCCACGGGGGGGGCGATGAGCAGTTCTTC.